The 15 T cell receptor beta chains below were found in one sample sequenced in a study of CD8+ T cells in alopecia areata. The sample's treatment: oral pan-JAK inhibitor, 5-10 mg twice daily. Extracted from the samples, RNA was reverse transcribed into cDNA to serve as the sequencing template. The data were produced by immunoSEQ multiplex PCR, yet TCRdb's version contains in-frame clones alone and is incomplete. Of 200,000 to 250,000 clones in the sample, about 58% were seen once. Sequenced material: CD4+ T cells sorted from blood, taken at week 4, from a patient treated with tofacitinib. All receptors come from a human donor with alopecia areata.

This clone was recorded a few times. The chain employs TRBV11-3 and TRBJ1-6; D gene unclear. This CDR3 spans 14 amino acids. With 6 bases removed from V and 6 bases from J, the gap between germline ends came to 12 bases. Germline V gene sequence: CDR1 SGHNT, CDR2 YENEEA. CDR3 DNA sequence: TGTGCCAGCAGTTCACGGGAGAGTAATTCACCCCTCCACTTT. It is translated as CASSSRESNSPLHF. Full variable domain (remainder filled in from reference TRBV11-3 and TRBJ1-6): EAGVVQSPRYKIIEKKQPVAFWCNPISGHNTLYWYLQNLGQGPELLIRYENEEAVDDSQLPKDRFSAERLKGVDSTLKIQPAELGDSAVYLCASSSRESNSPLHFGNGTRLTVT.

This chain links TRBV7-9 with TRBJ2-5; D gene uncertain. The CDR3 is made up of 13 amino acids. From germline, CDR1 is SEHNR and CDR2 FQNEAQ (reference sequence). With 1 base removed from V and 4 bases from J, the gap between germline ends came to 7 bases. For the CDR3, the DNA is TGTGCCAGCAGCTTAGGGCACTTAGAGACCCAGTACTTC. Its translation: CASSLGHLETQYF. Based on the CDR3 plus reference TRBV7-9 and TRBJ2-5, the full variable domain is DTGVSQNPRHKITKRGQNVTFRCDPISEHNRLYWYRQTLGQGPEFLTYFQNEAQLEKSRLLSDRFSAERPKGSFSTLEIQRTEQGDSAMYLCASSLGHLETQYFGPGTRLLVL.

This rearrangement joins TRBV29-1 to TRBJ1-2; 9 bases match TRBD1. Germline values: CDR1 SQVTM, CDR2 ANQGSEA. The CDR3 runs to 14 residues. The ends lost 3 bases at V and 8 bases at J; junction bases unmatched: 10. The CDR3 spells CSVEGLGQGSGYTF. CDR3 DNA: TGCAGCGTTGAGGGGTTAGGACAGGGGAGCGGCTACACCTTC.

V usage is TRBV12-5 and J usage is TRBJ1-5; TRBD1 agrees at 10 bases. Germline V gene data show CDR1 as LGHNT and CDR2 as FRNRAP. Trimming at V came to 5 bases and at J to 4 bases, leaving 2 bases not matched to a gene. The CDR3 totals 14 residues. The DNA for the CDR3 is TGTGCTAGTGGTCGACAGGGGGCTAATCAGCCCCAGCATTTT. Its translation: CASGRQGANQPQHF.

This sequence joins TRBV5-4 and TRBJ2-3, with TRBD2 matching over 10 bases. CDR3 length: 16 amino acids. Per the germline V gene, CDR1 is SGHNT and CDR2 is YYREEE (reference sequence). Trimming at V came to 0 bases and at J to 5 bases, leaving 6 bases not matched to a gene. CDR3 in DNA: TGTGCCAGCAGCTTGGGGCAGCGGGGGGGCGTAGATACGCAGTATTTT. This gives the protein CASSLGQRGGVDTQYF.

The sample holds a few counts of this clone. The chain recombines TRBV7-2 with TRBJ1-4; possibly TRBD1 for D (6 bases). The CDR3 spans 17 residues. With 5 bases removed from V and 10 bases from J, the gap between germline ends came to 26 bases. Per germline, CDR1 SGHTA and CDR2 FQGNSA. The CDR3 sequence: CASSQSSITGLGAKLFF. DNA of the CDR3: TGTGCCAGCAGCCAGAGCTCAATAACAGGGCTGGGAGCAAAACTGTTTTTT.

The rearrangement links TRBV2 to TRBJ1-5; D is perhaps TRBD1 (5 bases). V was shortened by 6 bases and J by 2 bases, with 26 bases between the two germline ends. The CDR3 has 19 amino acids. Germline CDR1 is SNHLY and CDR2 is FYNNEI. This CDR3 is CASSQGPSRSDIGNQPQHF. As DNA, the CDR3 is TGTGCCAGCAGCCAGGGTCCAAGCCGATCGGACATTGGCAATCAGCCCCAGCATTTT. Full variable domain (remainder filled in from reference TRBV2 and TRBJ1-5): EPEVTQTPSHQVTQMGQEVILRCVPISNHLYFYWYRQILGQKVEFLVSFYNNEISEKSEIFDDQFSVERPDGSNFTLKIRSTKLEDSAMYFCASSQGPSRSDIGNQPQHFGDGTRLSIL.

There are a few counts of this clone. This chain uses TRBV9 with TRBJ2-3; possibly TRBD1 for D (5 bases). In germline, CDR1 is SGDLS, CDR2 YYNGEE. The CDR3 runs to 16 residues. V was shortened by 0 bases and J by 1 base, with 12 bases between the two germline ends. The CDR3, as DNA: TGTGCCAGCAGCGTAGAAGGGGATTCTGGCACAGATACGCAGTATTTT. Its translation: CASSVEGDSGTDTQYF.

V and J are TRBV11-2 and TRBJ2-6; 8 nucleotides agree with TRBD1. Germline CDR1 and CDR2: SGHAT and FQNNGV. The CDR3 extends over 17 amino acids. J gave up 0 bases and V 8 bases, and 9 bases lay outside the gene matches. The chain's CDR3 is CASDPRGLISGANVLTF. As DNA, the CDR3 is TGTGCCAGCGATCCCAGGGGGCTAATCTCTGGGGCCAACGTCCTGACTTTC.

This clone was observed a few times. J is TRBJ2-5 and V is TRBV10-3, with D tentatively TRBD2 (5 bases). Germline V CDR1 and CDR2: ENHRY, SYGVKD. Trimming shortened V by 7 bases and J by 2 bases, and 11 bases separated the two germline ends. The CDR3 contains 13 residues. The CDR3 DNA reads as TGTGCCATCAATCCCGGAGGTCAAGAGACCCAGTACTTC. Encoded protein: CAINPGGQETQYF.

CDR3 protein: CASSETLDSSSTDTQYF. CDR3 nucleotide sequence: TGTGCCAGCAGTGAAACGTTGGACAGCTCTAGCACAGATACGCAGTATTTT. The V and J genes are TRBV2 and TRBJ2-3, with D maybe TRBD1 (6 bases). This CDR3 spans 17 amino acids. Trimming shortened V by 2 bases and J by 0 bases, and 15 bases separated the two germline ends. Germline assignment: CDR1 SNHLY and CDR2 FYNNEI.

In its sample, this clone was seen a few times. V and J are TRBV29-1 and TRBJ1-6; D not certain. Germline CDR1 is SQVTM and CDR2 is ANQGSEA. This CDR3 has 13 amino acids. V lost 6 bases and J 5 bases, leaving 11 bases between the germline ends. The CDR3: CSVGGADNSPLHF. The DNA for the CDR3 is TGCAGCGTGGGCGGCGCGGATAATTCACCCCTCCACTTT.

This chain uses TRBV5-1 with TRBJ2-3; D might be TRBD1 (5 bases). Between the trimmed V and J ends, which lost 2 bases and 6 bases, there was a span of 13 bases. This CDR3 has 14 residues. From germline, CDR1 is SGHRS and CDR2 YFSETQ. The CDR3 DNA reads as TGCGCCAGCAGCTTCGGTCAGGGCTACGATACGCAGTATTTT. Translating gives CASSFGQGYDTQYF.

The table lists this clone with a few counts. Other DNA sequences in the sample encode the same CDR3. The rearrangement joins TRBV30 to TRBJ1-6; no reliable D call. V was cut by 2 bases and J by 7 bases, with 3 bases left in between. Germline values: CDR1 GTSNPN, CDR2 SVGIG (reference sequence). The CDR3 is 11 residues long. The CDR3 sequence is CAWSTNSPLHF. In nucleotides, the CDR3 is TGTGCCTGGAGTACCAATTCACCCCTCCACTTT.

The chain couples TRBV6-4 to TRBJ1-1; D may be TRBD1 (6 bases). Trimming removed 6 bases from V and 4 bases from J, with 9 bases in between. This CDR3 is 12 amino acids long. Germline CDR1 reads MRHNA; CDR2 reads SNTAGT. CDR3 loop: CASRGGGTEAFF. In DNA, the CDR3 is TGTGCCAGCAGGGGAGGGGGCACTGAAGCTTTCTTT.